This TCR beta chain appears in the sequencing data of a study of T cell repertoires in cytomegalovirus infection. Study overall: Recently identified HLA-C-restricted CMV epitopes were used, and well-studied HLA-B-restricted CMV epitopes were used as well. Matching HLA type, along with CMV infection, was indicated by public TCR beta signatures. Findings and limits, study-wide: CMV carriers having the relevant HLA were flagged by cumulative public TCR beta family frequency. It was HLA-C-restricted CMV-specific TCR beta clonotypes that dominated the response ex vivo.

CDR3 length: 14 amino acids. CDR1 is DFQATT, CDR2 SNEGSKA, per germline (reference sequence). The V gene end was trimmed by 5 bases and the J gene end by 2 bases; junction bases not matched to a gene: 5. A word on this clonotype: Its specificity is not known.

Each CDR3 protein gets one entry after TCRdb re-called the reads with MiXCR. This table holds 450,000 to 650,000 distinct CDR3 sequences, over 35% found once. The receptor was isolated from a human donor in good health (CMV status not recorded). Some clones in this sample may be carry-over from other donors' samples. The chain joins TRBV20-1 to TRBJ2-5, with 10 bases lining up with TRBD2. The material sequenced was cultured PBMCs, taken from culture after CMV antigen stimulation. CDR3 nucleotide sequence: TGCAGTGCTGAACTAGCGGGAAGACAAGAGACCCAGTACTTC. Translation: CSAELAGRQETQYF.